This T cell receptor (beta chain) is drawn from a study of blood T cell repertoires in COVID-19 (dated by TCRdb to about 2020). Turning to the overall study: Collaborator samples came from the United States, Italy and Spain and covered acute and convalescent phases of COVID-19. Samples were obtained from the ongoing ImmuneRACE study (first 160 participants) and from approximately 1,200 subjects provided by 6 global collaborators. The prospective study material was composed of cDNA or gDNA derived from T cells, B-cell-depleted T cells, or PBMCs. Sample metadata almost always included a de-identified subject ID, COVID-19 status, age in years and sex. The repertoires were released in a freely available public database meant as a resource for research on the immune response to SARS-CoV-2. Deeply sampled blood TCRbeta repertoires from subjects exposed to, actively infected with, or recovered from COVID-19 were included in the dataset. HLA class I and class II types, where available, came from metadata supplied by the sample provider rather than from assay-based typing. The paper's findings and limits, for the study overall: How much clinical and demographic metadata was included differed by source and by participant, and the metadata was provided uncurated.

CDR3 length: 15 amino acids, cysteine to phenylalanine. Only the CDR3 region is kept as DNA, spanning 45 bases read in frame from base 1. V and J are truncated by 1 base and 3 bases respectively, leaving an intervening sequence of 13 bases. The germline V gene sets CDR1 to SGHTA and CDR2 to FQGNSA. This clone was picked up one time. The target of this receptor is not known. Within one base of it there is no much larger clone, and no base qualities were kept. The immunoSEQ Assay, a bias-controlled multiplex PCR, was used to amplify TCRbeta CDR3 regions from genomic DNA. For the original study's pipeline: Within the assay, amplification of reference gene primers was used to estimate how many nucleated cells each sample contained. To quantify the absolute abundance of each unique TCRbeta CDR3 rearrangement, sequence reads were collapsed and filtered. Productive Simpson clonality was computed per sample as the square root of Simpson's diversity index over productive rearrangements. The immuneACCESS repertoire file appears here via TCRdb, limited to in-frame rearrangements. These files lack a portion of the clones; in checked studies, under half of the deficit traces to unresolved V genes, and the cause of the others is not known. That table gives V, J and clone size, and the DNA gave D and trimming. The sample table lists some 370,000 clones, under 85% of them with a count of one. Of the sample, around 5.1% falls within the top ten clones.

In the prospective study, participants were roughly 18 to 89 years old, resided in under 30 geographic areas of the United States, and were enrolled through a virtual design. To assign participants to cohorts, the prospective study relied on clinical history that participants themselves reported in a screening survey and a study questionnaire. ImmuneRACE Cohort 3 recovered participants were defined by two consecutive negative NP/OP PCR tests, healthcare professional clearance, or symptom resolution. Each participant in the prospective study had whole blood, serum and a nasopharyngeal or oropharyngeal swab collected by mobile phlebotomists. Participants in the prospective study had the option to provide additional blood draws and questionnaires over a roughly 2-month period. Before DNA extraction, blood samples from the prospective study were shipped at room temperature or frozen.

Recombination connected TRBV7-2 to TRBJ2-7, with TRBD1 as a weak D call on 6 bases. The source material was PBMCs or T cells enriched from blood (not recorded which). The receptor was isolated from a woman aged 45-60 years who had recovered from COVID-19. This receptor carries the CDR3 CASSLDRTENYEQYF. Here is the DNA: TGTGCCAGCAGCTTAGATAGGACAGAGAACTACGAGCAGTACTTC.